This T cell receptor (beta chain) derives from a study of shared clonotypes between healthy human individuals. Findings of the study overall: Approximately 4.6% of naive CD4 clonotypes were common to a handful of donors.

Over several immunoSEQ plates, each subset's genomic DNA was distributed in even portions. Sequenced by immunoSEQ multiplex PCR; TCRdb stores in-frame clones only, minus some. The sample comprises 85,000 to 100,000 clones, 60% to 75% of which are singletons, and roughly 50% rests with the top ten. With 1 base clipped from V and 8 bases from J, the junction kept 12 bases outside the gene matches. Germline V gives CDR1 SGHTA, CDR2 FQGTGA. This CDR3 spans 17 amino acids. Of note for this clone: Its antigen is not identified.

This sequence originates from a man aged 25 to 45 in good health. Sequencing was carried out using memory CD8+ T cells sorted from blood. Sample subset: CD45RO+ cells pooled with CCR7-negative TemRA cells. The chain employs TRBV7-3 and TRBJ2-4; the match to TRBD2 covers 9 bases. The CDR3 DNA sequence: TGTGCCAGCAGCTTAAGTGGTAGGGCGGGAGGGTTGGACATTCAGTACTTC. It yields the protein CASSLSGRAGGLDIQYF.